These 29 T cell receptor beta chains originate from one sample sequenced in a study of blood T cell repertoires in COVID-19. Assay: immunoSEQ multiplex PCR; the TCRdb copy retains only in-frame clones and omits some. This sample has under 100,000 clones, with about 85% found just once. Sequenced material: peripheral blood. Receptors were obtained from a woman of 80 years or more with COVID-19, enrolled during active disease.

This sequence joins TRBV6-5 and TRBJ2-1; 7 bases match TRBD2. From germline, CDR1 is MNHEY and CDR2 SVGAGI. This CDR3 has 15 amino acids. The junction had 13 bases not matched to a gene; V was cut back by 8 bases and J by 6 bases. The CDR3 reads CASLPQGGGRNEQFF. The CDR3 bases are TGTGCCAGCCTCCCCCAGGGCGGGGGTCGCAATGAGCAGTTCTTC.

The chain combines TRBV4-3 with TRBJ1-2, with 8 bases fitting TRBD1. With 4 bases clipped from V and 4 bases from J, the junction kept 17 bases outside the gene matches. CDR1 LGHNA and CDR2 YSLEER come from the germline V gene. This CDR3 is built from 18 residues. The CDR3: CASSLNPGYRGEGYGYTF. CDR3 nucleotides: TGCGCCAGCAGCCTCAACCCGGGATACAGGGGGGAAGGCTATGGCTACACCTTC.

This clone was observed a few times. The J gene is TRBJ2-1, the V gene TRBV27, with 8 nucleotides matching TRBD1. With V trimmed by 6 bases and J by 0 bases, 4 bases remained unmatched. Germline lookup yields CDR1 MNHEY and CDR2 SMNVEV (reference sequence). This CDR3 is built from 15 residues. The CDR3 here is CASRRQGASYNEQFF. CDR3 bases: TGTGCCAGCAGACGCCAGGGGGCCTCCTACAATGAGCAGTTCTTC.

This chain links TRBV19 with TRBJ1-5; D might be TRBD1 (6 bases). Germline lookup yields CDR1 LNHDA and CDR2 SQIVND (reference sequence). V was pared by 4 bases and J by 5 bases, with 12 bases between. The CDR3 runs 14 residues. The CDR3 loop reads CASSRIQGDQPQHF. Here the CDR3 DNA reads TGTGCCAGTAGTAGAATACAGGGTGATCAGCCCCAGCATTTT.

This clone was found a few times. The J gene is TRBJ2-3, the V gene TRBV7-3; 8 bases agree with TRBD1. The length of the CDR3 is 16 residues. CDR1 is SGHTA and CDR2 is FQGTGA in the germline V gene. V gave up 3 bases and J gave up 5 bases; unmatched junction bases: 10. Here the CDR3 DNA reads TGTGCCAGCAGCTTCATGCCACAGGGGGTCGGAGATACGCAGTATTTT. Translation: CASSFMPQGVGDTQYF.

The chain has TRBV6-5 and TRBJ1-2, with a tentative D call TRBD1 (6 bases). The germline gives CDR1 MNHEY, CDR2 SVGAGI. The CDR3 contains 14 residues. V shed 0 bases and J shed 3 bases, with 8 bases lying between them. The CDR3 region has the DNA TGTGCCAGCAGTTACTCGAGGACAGACTATGGCTACACCTTC. Amino acids: CASSYSRTDYGYTF.

The chain combines TRBV6-4 with TRBJ2-1; 13 nucleotides align to TRBD2. Germline values: CDR1 MRHNA, CDR2 SNTAGT. Trimming removed 2 bases from V and 4 bases from J; junction bases left unmatched: 8. This CDR3 has 18 amino acids. Here the CDR3 reads CASSDRGTSGVGYNEQFF. The CDR3 nucleotides read TGTGCCAGCAGTGACCGCGGGACTAGCGGGGTAGGGTACAATGAGCAGTTCTTC.

The V and J genes are TRBV7-8 and TRBJ2-1; 8 bases match TRBD2. From germline, CDR1 is SGHVS and CDR2 FQNEAQ. The CDR3 consists of 13 residues. J lost 15 bases, V lost 5 bases, and 12 bases had no gene match. CDR3 coding DNA: TGTGCCAGCAGCCCCCCGTTGAGCGGGGGAACGTTCTTC. It specifies CASSPPLSGGTFF.

This clone was counted a few times. The rearrangement uses TRBV7-9 and TRBJ1-3; perhaps TRBD1 as D (5 bases). The CDR3 has 15 residues. V lost 4 bases and J 1 base, leaving 11 bases between the germline ends. Germline CDR1 and CDR2: SEHNR and FQNEAQ (reference sequence). The DNA for the CDR3 is TGTGCCAGCAGCTCCGACCAGGGATCTGGAAACACCATATATTTT. Amino acids: CASSSDQGSGNTIYF.

The genes are TRBV27 and TRBJ1-6; 7 positions match TRBD1. The CDR3 extends over 16 amino acids. With V trimmed by 5 bases and J by 7 bases, 11 bases remained unmatched. CDR1 MNHEY and CDR2 SMNVEV come from the germline V gene (reference sequence). CDR3 in amino acids: CASSPHSTGKNSPLHF. For the CDR3, the DNA is TGTGCCAGCAGTCCTCATTCGACAGGGAAGAATTCACCCCTCCACTTT.

The CDR3 here is CASSHPRGRSQETQYF. The CDR3 DNA follows: TGTGCCAGCAGTCACCCCCGGGGAAGGAGCCAAGAGACCCAGTACTTC. The rearrangement joins TRBV6-6 to TRBJ2-5, with D perhaps matching TRBD2 (5 bases). This CDR3 is built from 16 residues. Trimming cost V 5 bases and J 1 base, with 17 bases left between them. Germline loops: CDR1 MNHNY, CDR2 SVGAGI (reference sequence).

The rearrangement links TRBV7-6 to TRBJ2-2, with 10 bases aligning to TRBD2. J was trimmed by 6 bases and V by 3 bases; bases with no gene match: 10. Looked up from germline, CDR1 is SGHVS and CDR2 is FNYEAQ. CDR3 length equals 17 residues. The CDR3 coding sequence is TGTGCCAGCAGCTTGCTAGCGGGAGCGGATCGAGCCGGGGAGCTGTTTTTT. It codes for CASSLLAGADRAGELFF.

The rearrangement joins TRBV3-1 (or the pseudogene TRBV3-2) to TRBJ1-5; D is unclear. This CDR3 is built from 14 residues. Germline CDR1 LGHDT, CDR2 YNNKEL (reference sequence). The V end was cut by 4 bases, the J end by 7 bases, with 14 bases between. CDR3 protein: CASSLRWSEQPQHF. CDR3 bases: TGTGCCAGCAGCCTCCGGTGGAGTGAACAGCCCCAGCATTTT.

The chain uses TRBV30 and TRBJ2-1; D not certain. The V gene lost 2 bases and the J gene lost 4 bases, with 12 bases spanning the gap. The CDR3 is 14 amino acids. CDR1 and CDR2 from the germline V gene are GTSNPN and SVGIG (reference sequence). CDR3 protein: CAWSRPPRYNEQFF. The CDR3 nucleotides read TGTGCCTGGAGTCGCCCCCCTAGGTACAATGAGCAGTTCTTC.

The chain recombines TRBV18 with TRBJ1-5; 8 positions match TRBD1. The CDR3 loop spans 15 amino acids. Germline assignment: CDR1 KGHSH and CDR2 LQKENI. J lost 4 bases, V lost 3 bases, and 5 bases had no gene match. CDR3 in amino acids: CASSPRQGPNQPQHF. CDR3 sequence (DNA): TGTGCCAGCTCACCGAGACAGGGGCCGAATCAGCCCCAGCATTTT.

In this sample, this clone turned up a few times. This chain uses TRBV27 with TRBJ1-5; TRBD1 matches 9 bases. The CDR3 length is 17 residues. The ends lost 5 bases at V and 4 bases at J; junction bases unmatched: 12. The germline CDR1 and CDR2 sequences are MNHEY and SMNVEV (reference sequence). CDR3 coding DNA: TGTGCCAGCAGTCCCTGGACAGGGGTCATGCCAAATCAGCCCCAGCATTTT. As protein: CASSPWTGVMPNQPQHF.

The chain has TRBV6-5 and TRBJ1-4; no definite D call. CDR1 MNHEY and CDR2 SVGAGI come from the germline V gene. Trimming shortened V by 4 bases and J by 6 bases, and 12 bases separated the two germline ends. The CDR3 covers 14 residues. CDR3 nucleotide sequence: TGTGCCAGCAGTTCGGAGGGAAGTTATGAAAAACTGTTTTTT. This sequence encodes CASSSEGSYEKLFF.

V and J are TRBV10-3 and TRBJ2-3; D may be TRBD1 (6 bases). The ends were cut back, 5 bases at V and 2 bases at J, with 11 bases in the middle. Germline assignment: CDR1 ENHRY and CDR2 SYGVKD. The CDR3 covers 14 residues. The CDR3 DNA follows: TGTGCCATCAGTATTCAGGGGAACACAGATACGCAGTATTTT. Amino acid sequence: CAISIQGNTDTQYF.

This clone was detected a few times. The chain employs TRBV7-2 and TRBJ2-5; the match to TRBD1 covers 7 bases. After removal of 7 bases from V and 0 bases from J, the junction contained 11 bases not matched to a gene. Germline CDR1 SGHTA, CDR2 FQGNSA. This CDR3 spans 16 amino acids. The CDR3 DNA follows: TGTGCCAGCATCCTCCGGGCGACAGGGCACCAAGAGACCCAGTACTTC. It encodes CASILRATGHQETQYF. The whole variable domain, filled in from reference TRBV7-2 and TRBJ2-5, reads GAGVSQSPSNKVTEKGKDVELRCDPISGHTALYWYRQSLGQGLEFLIYFQGNSAPDKSGLPSDRFSAERTGGSVSTLTIQRTQQEDSAVYLCASILRATGHQETQYFGPGTRLLVL.

V gene TRBV9 combines with J gene TRBJ2-3; 9 bases line up with TRBD2. Germline CDR1 is SGDLS and CDR2 is YYNGEE. V was clipped by 6 bases and J by 2 bases; unmatched bases: 13. There are 17 residues in the CDR3. The CDR3 bases are TGTGCCAGCACCCGACTTGGGGCGGGGGGGCCCACAGATACGCAGTATTTT. It codes for CASTRLGAGGPTDTQYF.

The CDR3 is CASSQVRTGPAAYEQYF. In nucleotides, the CDR3 is TGTGCCAGCAGCCAAGTCCGGACAGGGCCCGCCGCCTACGAGCAGTACTTC. The chain recombines TRBV14 with TRBJ2-7; 8 positions match TRBD1. Trimming took 1 base from V and 2 from J; bases not matched to a gene: 10. The germline gives CDR1 SGHDN, CDR2 FVKESK. This CDR3 has 17 amino acids. The whole variable domain, filled in from reference TRBV14 and TRBJ2-7, reads EAGVTQFPSHSVIEKGQTVTLRCDPISGHDNLYWYRRVMGKEIKFLLHFVKESKQDESGMPNNRFLAERTGGTYSTLKVQPAELEDSGVYFCASSQVRTGPAAYEQYFGPGTRLTVT.

The chain is built from TRBV5-1 and TRBJ1-3, with D possibly being TRBD1 (5 bases). Germline CDR1 and CDR2: SGHRS and YFSETQ. CDR3 length equals 16 residues. V was shortened by 0 bases and J by 4 bases, with 14 bases between the two germline ends. The CDR3 protein is CASSLARQGSGNTIYF. CDR3 DNA: TGCGCCAGCAGCTTGGCCCGGCAGGGTTCAGGAAACACCATATATTTT.

The V and J genes are TRBV19 and TRBJ2-1; 7 bases match TRBD2. Losses at the gene ends were 7 bases for V and 0 bases for J; bases not matched to a gene: 12. The germline V gene has CDR1 LNHDA and CDR2 SQIVND (reference sequence). This CDR3 has 17 residues. The CDR3 coding sequence is TGTGCCAGTAAGGCCGGGACTATGATCCCCTCCTACAATGAGCAGTTCTTC. It translates to CASKAGTMIPSYNEQFF.

The CDR3 nucleotides are TGTGCCAGCAGCAGGACTAGCGTCGGTTTTAATGAGCAGTTCTTC. It yields the protein CASSRTSVGFNEQFF. This chain joins TRBV7-8 and TRBJ2-1, with 9 positions matching TRBD2. The CDR3 extends over 15 amino acids. Per germline, CDR1 SGHVS and CDR2 FQNEAQ. Unmatched junction bases numbered 9, after V lost 5 bases and J lost 7 bases. Full variable domain (remainder filled in from reference TRBV7-8 and TRBJ2-1): GAGVSQSPRYKVAKRGQDVALRCDPISGHVSLFWYQQALGQGPEFLTYFQNEAQLDKSGLPSDRFFAERPEGSVSTLKIQRTQQEDSAVYLCASSRTSVGFNEQFFGPGTRLTVL.

This clone was detected only a few times. J is TRBJ1-6 and V is TRBV27; D might be TRBD1 (6 bases). Germline V gene lookup returns CDR1 MNHEY and CDR2 SMNVEV (reference sequence). This CDR3 region has 14 residues. V lost 3 bases and J 3 bases, leaving 6 bases between the germline ends. Here the CDR3 DNA reads TGTGCCAGCAGTTTCAGGGGCTATAATTCACCCCTCCACTTT. Residues: CASSFRGYNSPLHF.

V gene TRBV28 combines with J gene TRBJ2-1; 12 nucleotides line up with TRBD1. Germline V gene sequence: CDR1 MDHEN, CDR2 SYDVKM. The CDR3 is 15 amino acids. V was clipped by 6 bases and J by 10 bases; unmatched bases: 10. This chain's CDR3 is CASRTGTGGLREQFF. In nucleotides, the CDR3 is TGTGCCAGCAGAACCGGGACAGGGGGCCTACGGGAGCAGTTCTTC.

V gene TRBV29-1 combines with J gene TRBJ2-2; 13 nucleotides agree with TRBD2. Trimming took 5 bases from V and 5 from J; bases not matched to a gene: 5. From germline, CDR1 is SQVTM and CDR2 ANQGSEA. The CDR3 has 15 amino acids. In DNA, the CDR3 is TGCAGCGTTTTAGGACTAGCGGGGGTAACCGGGGAGCTGTTTTTT. Encoded protein: CSVLGLAGVTGELFF.

The J gene is TRBJ2-5, the V gene TRBV3-1 (or the pseudogene TRBV3-2), with 12 bases that match TRBD2. This CDR3 is 16 amino acids long. Germline lookup yields CDR1 LGHDT and CDR2 YNNKEL (reference sequence). V was clipped by 1 base and J by 5 bases; unmatched bases: 5. CDR3 in amino acids: CASSQALAGGPETQYF. CDR3 DNA: TGTGCCAGCAGCCAAGCCCTAGCGGGGGGGCCGGAGACCCAGTACTTC.

The V call is TRBV11-2, the J call TRBJ1-1; maybe TRBD1 (6 bases). V was shortened by 1 base and J by 3 bases, with 15 bases between the two germline ends. Germline-derived CDR1 and CDR2 are SGHAT and FQNNGV. The CDR3 loop spans 16 amino acids. Written as DNA, the CDR3 is TGTGCCAGCAGCTTAGTACTGGGAGGGGGGGACACTGAAGCTTTCTTT. This translates into CASSLVLGGGDTEAFF.